These 24 T cell receptor beta chains originate from one sample sequenced in a study of post-analysis software for immune sequencing data. Whole-study findings and limits: Relative to controls, patients had about five TRBV segments at higher frequency, with TRBV5-6, TRBV5-1 and TRBV20-1 among these.

TCR beta libraries were prepared from cDNA with unique molecular identifiers. One entry per CDR3 protein, called by TCRdb with MiXCR from the PCR reads. The sample has some 800,000 distinct CDR3 sequences, about half seen once; the top ten hold roughly 4.9%. Their antigens are not known. Sequencing input: blood. These receptors came from a girl aged 5-17 years with multiple sclerosis.

Only a few counts were recorded for this clonotype. The V gene is TRBV29-1, the J gene TRBJ2-3; 10 bases fit TRBD2. V shed 6 bases, J shed 0 bases, and the junction held 3 bases outside the gene matches. Germline V CDR1 and CDR2: SQVTM, ANQGSEA. CDR3 size: 14 residues. CDR3 sequence: CSVLAGVSTDTQYF. The CDR3, as DNA: TGCAGCGTCCTAGCGGGGGTTAGCACAGATACGCAGTATTTT.

The J gene is TRBJ2-7, the V gene TRBV5-6; D ambiguous. CDR1 is SGHDT, CDR2 YYEEEE, per germline. There are 13 residues in the CDR3. V lost 0 bases, J lost 5 bases, and 9 bases lay in between. The DNA for the CDR3 is TGTGCCAGCAGCTTGGGGGGTCGGGACGAGCAGTACTTC. This encodes CASSLGGRDEQYF.

J is TRBJ2-5 and V is TRBV11-2; possible D gene TRBD2, 6 bases. V lost 1 base and J lost 5, with 17 bases in between. The CDR3 consists of 16 residues. CDR1 is SGHAT and CDR2 is FQNNGV in the germline V gene. The chain's CDR3 is CASSLAPGRRGETQYF. The CDR3 nucleotides read TGTGCCAGCAGCTTAGCCCCGGGACGCCGGGGGGAGACCCAGTACTTC.

V usage is TRBV2 and J usage is TRBJ2-5; D is undetermined. V was shortened by 1 base and J by 5 bases, with 14 bases between the two germline ends. The CDR3 covers 15 residues. Germline CDR1 and CDR2: SNHLY and FYNNEI. In DNA, the CDR3 is TGTGCCAGCAGTGAAGTCGTGCGGTTTGGGGAGACCCAGTACTTC. Translation gives CASSEVVRFGETQYF. The full variable domain, with the rest looked up from reference TRBV2 and TRBJ2-5, is EPEVTQTPSHQVTQMGQEVILRCVPISNHLYFYWYRQILGQKVEFLVSFYNNEISEKSEIFDDQFSVERPDGSNFTLKIRSTKLEDSAMYFCASSEVVRFGETQYFGPGTRLLVL.

The V gene is TRBV7-9, the J gene TRBJ1-5; tentatively, D is TRBD1 (5 bases). The CDR3 runs 15 residues. V was shortened by 3 bases and J by 2 bases, with 11 bases between the two germline ends. Germline V gene sequence: CDR1 SEHNR, CDR2 FQNEAQ (reference sequence). CDR3 region: CASSFGGAGNQPQHF. CDR3 coding DNA: TGTGCCAGCAGCTTCGGAGGGGCGGGCAATCAGCCCCAGCATTTT.

In the case of this clonotype: An end of the junction does not agree with germline; a read error may underlie this. The chain joins TRBV7-7 to TRBJ2-1; TRBD2 agrees at 7 bases. Germline V gives CDR1 SSHAT, CDR2 FNYEAQ (reference sequence). The CDR3 length is 14 residues. The DNA for the CDR3 is TGTGCTAGCAGCTTAGCGCCCACTAGCGATGAGCAGTTCTTC. The encoded protein is CASSLAPTSDEQFF. The variable domain in full, with the rest retrieved from reference TRBV7-7 and TRBJ2-1, is GAGVSQSPRYKVTKRGQDVTLRCDPISSHATLYWYQQALGQGPEFLTYFNYEAQPDKSGLPSDRFSAERPEGSISTLTIQRTEQRDSAMYRCASSLAPTSDEQFFGPGTRLTVL.

This clonotype was seen just once. The junction departs from germline at one end; a sequencing error may be responsible. V usage is TRBV29-1 and J usage is TRBJ2-5; D gene ambiguous. The CDR3 has 13 amino acids. Germline lookup yields CDR1 SQVTM and CDR2 ANQGSEA. CDR3 sequence reads: CSVAPKLQEIQYF. CDR3 DNA: TGCAGCGTTGCCCCGAAGCTGCAAGAGATCCAGTACTTC.

V gene TRBV10-3 combines with J gene TRBJ1-2; D is possibly TRBD1 (6 bases). Trimming shortened V by 0 bases and J by 7 bases, and 21 bases separated the two germline ends. The CDR3 covers 17 residues. The germline CDR1 and CDR2 sequences are ENHRY and SYGVKD. The CDR3 DNA reads as TGTGCCATCAGTGAGTCTGTAGGGACACCACGGGACGGTGGCTACACCTTC. As protein: CAISESVGTPRDGGYTF.

The rearrangement uses TRBV20-1 and TRBJ2-5; D might be TRBD2 (6 bases). The germline gives CDR1 DFQATT, CDR2 SNEGSKA (reference sequence). With 4 bases removed from V and 7 bases from J, the gap between germline ends came to 19 bases. This CDR3 is 14 amino acids long. CDR3 in DNA: TGCAGTGCTATCAGGGCCACCGGGGGAGGGACCCAGTACTTC. This codes for CSAIRATGGGTQYF.

The V gene is TRBV10-3, the J gene TRBJ2-3; 12 bases agree with TRBD1. This CDR3 spans 14 amino acids. Germline V lookup: CDR1 ENHRY, CDR2 SYGVKD. J was trimmed by 5 bases and V by 8 bases; bases with no gene match: 5. CDR3 residues: CAIGGQGARDTQYF. The CDR3, as DNA: TGTGCCATCGGGGGACAGGGGGCTAGAGATACGCAGTATTTT.

The gene calls are TRBV20-1 and TRBJ2-7; 10 nucleotides align to TRBD2. Germline V CDR1 and CDR2: DFQATT, SNEGSKA (reference sequence). V shed 3 bases and J 6 bases; nucleotides not matched to a gene: 5. The CDR3 sequence is 13 residues long. The CDR3 DNA is TGCAGTGCTAGGCTAGCGGGAGTTCCCGAGCAGTACTTC. This translates into CSARLAGVPEQYF.

The chain has TRBV15 and TRBJ2-1, with TRBD2 identical over 9 bases. The germline gives CDR1 LNHNV, CDR2 YYDKDF (reference sequence). This CDR3 is 17 amino acids long. The trim removed 6 bases at V and 4 bases at J, leaving 13 bases unmatched. The CDR3 DNA is TGTGCCACCAGTCGGGGTAGCGGGAGCCCTAATTACAATGAGCAGTTCTTC. This encodes CATSRGSGSPNYNEQFF.

This sequence joins TRBV7-6 and TRBJ2-7; a possible D gene is TRBD1 (5 bases). Germline V CDR1 and CDR2: SGHVS, FNYEAQ. This CDR3 is built from 16 residues. V was trimmed by 5 bases and J by 4 bases, leaving 21 bases between them. CDR3 in amino acids: CASSPEDDSLLYEQYF. The CDR3 DNA is TGTGCCAGCAGCCCAGAAGATGACAGTCTACTTTACGAGCAGTACTTC.

The chain employs TRBV12-3 or TRBV12-4 and TRBJ1-4; D uncertain. V was cut by 4 bases and J by 0 bases, with 6 bases left in between. This CDR3 is built from 14 residues. Here the CDR3 DNA reads TGTGCCAGCAGTTCCCCGGCAACTAATGAAAAACTGTTTTTT. Its translation: CASSSPATNEKLFF.

The chain is built from TRBV29-1 and TRBJ2-1, with 10 bases that match TRBD2. CDR1 SQVTM and CDR2 ANQGSEA come from the germline V gene. V trimming: 1 base; J trimming: 5 bases; junction bases outside the gene matches: 8. This CDR3 has 16 residues. For the CDR3, the DNA is TGCAGCGTTGAAGGGTGGGCTAGCGGGAGTCACAATGAGCAGTTCTTC. It codes for CSVEGWASGSHNEQFF.

This chain uses TRBV7-3 with TRBJ2-1; 11 positions match TRBD1. Per the germline V gene, CDR1 is SGHTA and CDR2 is FQGTGA. This CDR3 has 15 residues. J lost 10 bases, V lost 4 bases, and 9 bases had no gene match. CDR3 nucleotide sequence: TGTGCCAGCAGCTCTCCGGGACAGGGGGTCAGGGAGCAGTTCTTC. Amino acids: CASSSPGQGVREQFF.

The chain links TRBV6-2 or TRBV6-3 to TRBJ1-1; TRBD1 matches at 7 bases. V lost 2 bases and J lost 1; bases outside the gene matches: 7. There are 16 residues in the CDR3. Germline CDR1 is MNHEY and CDR2 is SVGEGT. The CDR3 DNA reads as TGTGCCAGCAGTTACGCACAGGGGACGGGGAACACTGAAGCTTTCTTT. This gives the protein CASSYAQGTGNTEAFF.

The rearrangement links TRBV12-3 or TRBV12-4 to TRBJ2-1; D might be TRBD1 (5 bases). CDR3 length: 15 residues. V lost 4 bases, J lost 6 bases, and 16 bases lay in between. The DNA for the CDR3 is TGTGCCAGCAGTTACCAGGGTAGAGGTGTCAATGAGCAGTTCTTC. It translates to CASSYQGRGVNEQFF.

V gene TRBV28 combines with J gene TRBJ1-2; D is unresolved. CDR1 is MDHEN and CDR2 is SYDVKM in the germline V gene. The V and J ends lost 8 bases and 0 bases respectively, with 7 bases between them. The CDR3 covers 12 residues. CDR3 bases: TGTGCCAGCGCCGGCCCTAACTATGGCTACACCTTC. Protein product: CASAGPNYGYTF.

This clonotype came up a few times. The V gene is TRBV20-1, the J gene TRBJ2-1; D remains ambiguous. Germline V gene lookup returns CDR1 DFQATT and CDR2 SNEGSKA (reference sequence). There are 11 residues in the CDR3. Trimming stripped 0 bases from V and 9 bases from J, with 6 bases between. CDR3 DNA: TGCAGTGCTAGAGATCTGGCTGAGCAGTTCTTC. Translated, it gives CSARDLAEQFF.

The rearrangement links TRBV3-1 to TRBJ1-2; D perhaps matches TRBD1 (5 bases). Germline CDR1 and CDR2: LGHDT and YNNKEL (reference sequence). The CDR3 contains 14 residues. V lost 6 bases and J 8 bases, leaving 19 bases between the germline ends. The CDR3 region is CASRGRRDQLGYTF. The CDR3 DNA reads as TGTGCCAGCAGGGGACGGAGAGATCAGCTCGGCTACACCTTC. The full variable domain, with the rest looked up from reference TRBV3-1 and TRBJ1-2, is DTAVSQTPKYLVTQMGNDKSIKCEQNLGHDTMYWYKQDSKKFLKIMFSYNNKELIINETVPNRFSPKSPDKAHLNLHINSLELGDSAVYFCASRGRRDQLGYTFGSGTRLTVV.

This chain links TRBV28 with TRBJ2-1, with 9 bases that match TRBD2. The CDR3 is made up of 14 amino acids. The V gene's germline CDR1 is MDHEN and CDR2 SYDVKM. Germline trimming cut 7 bases from V and 12 bases from J; bases unmatched to any gene: 13. As DNA, the CDR3 is TGTGCCAGCATCGCGGGGGCGGGAGGGTCGTCGCAGTTCTTC. Its translation: CASIAGAGGSSQFF.

The chain has TRBV6-5 and TRBJ2-1, with D possibly being TRBD2 (5 bases). CDR3 size: 14 residues. Germline values: CDR1 MNHEY, CDR2 SVGAGI. With 6 bases removed from V and 6 bases from J, the gap between germline ends came to 15 bases. Here the CDR3 reads CASRPGLQINEQFF. The CDR3 bases are TGTGCCAGCAGGCCAGGACTGCAGATCAATGAGCAGTTCTTC.

V and J are TRBV5-1 and TRBJ1-2; D might be TRBD1 (6 bases). CDR1 is SGHRS and CDR2 is YFSETQ in the germline V gene. Trimming removed 4 bases at V and 6 bases at J, with 22 bases between. This CDR3 has 16 residues. The CDR3 sequence is CASSAWPEQGRDGYTF. The CDR3 DNA follows: TGCGCCAGCAGCGCCTGGCCCGAACAGGGACGAGATGGCTACACCTTC.